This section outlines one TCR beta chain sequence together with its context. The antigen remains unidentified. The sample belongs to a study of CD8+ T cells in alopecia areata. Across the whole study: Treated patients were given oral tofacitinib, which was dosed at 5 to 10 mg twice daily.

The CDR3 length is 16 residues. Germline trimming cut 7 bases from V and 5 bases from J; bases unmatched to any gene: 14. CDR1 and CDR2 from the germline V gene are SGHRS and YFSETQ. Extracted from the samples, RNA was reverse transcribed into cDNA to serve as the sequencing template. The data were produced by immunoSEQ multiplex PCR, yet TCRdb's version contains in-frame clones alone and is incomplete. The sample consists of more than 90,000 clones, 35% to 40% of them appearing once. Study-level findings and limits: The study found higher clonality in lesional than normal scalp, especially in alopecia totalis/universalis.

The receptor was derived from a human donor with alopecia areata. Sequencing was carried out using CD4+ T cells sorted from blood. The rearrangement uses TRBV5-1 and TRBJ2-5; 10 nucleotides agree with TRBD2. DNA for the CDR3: TGCGCCAGCGCCGAATCGGCTAGCGGGGGTCTGGAGACCCAGTACTTC. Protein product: CASAESASGGLETQYF.